These T cell receptor beta chains were read from a single sample in a study of cytotoxic CD8 clonotypes in ibrutinib-treated CLL. The repertoire was sequenced with immunoSEQ multiplex PCR; TCRdb's copy has only in-frame clones and lacks some. The sample lists roughly 330,000 clones, roughly 70% occurring once. The specimen comprised PBMCs, sampled after 36 months of ibrutinib treatment. These receptors all come from a human donor with chronic lymphocytic leukemia. The CDR3 runs from the conserved cysteine through the conserved F or W. A D gene is named only where the DNA matches it firmly. Size is stated for part of the rows, as once, few or many counts, or as a class when the clone is expanded.

J gene: TRBJ2-7; V gene: TRBV28; D gene: .; clone size: .; CDR3 DNA: TGTGCCAGCAGTAAGCAGGGGAAAGCCTACTACGAGCAGTACTTC; CDR3 protein: CASSKQGKAYYEQYF
J gene: TRBJ2-7; V gene: TRBV7-2; D gene: .; clone size: .; CDR3 DNA: TGTGCCAGCAGCTTTCCCTCTACCTACGAGCAGTACTTC; CDR3 protein: CASSFPSTYEQYF
J gene: TRBJ2-7; V gene: TRBV29-1; D gene: .; clone size: .; CDR3 DNA: TGCAGCGTTGCGGCCGGGCTGACCTACGAGCAGTACTTC; CDR3 protein: CSVAAGLTYEQYF
J gene: TRBJ2-5; V gene: TRBV11-2; D gene: .; clone size: once; CDR3 DNA: TGTGCCAGCAGCTTAGCAGTTTTCCAAGAGACCCAGTACTTC; CDR3 protein: CASSLAVFQETQYF
J gene: TRBJ1-1; V gene: TRBV5-1; D gene: .; clone size: .; CDR3 DNA: TGCGCCAGCAGCTTGGCCGTGGGACCCACGTCGAACACTGAAGCTTTCTTT; CDR3 protein: CASSLAVGPTSNTEAFF
J gene: TRBJ2-3; V gene: TRBV15; D gene: .; clone size: .; CDR3 DNA: TGTGCCACCAGCAGAGATGGAACAGATACGCAGTATTTT; CDR3 protein: CATSRDGTDTQYF
J gene: TRBJ2-5; V gene: TRBV7-3; D gene: .; clone size: .; CDR3 DNA: TGTGCCAGCAGCTTATCGACGGCGGGGACCCAGTACTTC; CDR3 protein: CASSLSTAGTQYF
J gene: TRBJ1-4; V gene: TRBV6-6; D gene: .; clone size: .; CDR3 DNA: TGTGCCAGCAGGCCTACACGGGACGGATTGAGGGAAAAACTGTTTTTT; CDR3 protein: CASRPTRDGLREKLFF
J gene: TRBJ1-1; V gene: TRBV6-1; D gene: TRBD1; clone size: few; CDR3 DNA: TGTGCCAGCAGTGACCGGACAGGGGGCAAAGCTTTCTTT; CDR3 protein: CASSDRTGGKAFF
J gene: TRBJ1-2; V gene: TRBV7-2; D gene: .; clone size: .; CDR3 DNA: TGTGCCAGCAGCACCCACTCCCTCCCCCGGGAGGGCTACACCTTC; CDR3 protein: CASSTHSLPREGYTF
J gene: TRBJ1-3; V gene: TRBV6-5; D gene: TRBD1; clone size: .; CDR3 DNA: TGTGCCAGCACCCGGACAGGAGGAAACACCATATATTTT; CDR3 protein: CASTRTGGNTIYF
J gene: TRBJ2-3; V gene: TRBV11-2; D gene: TRBD2; clone size: once; CDR3 DNA: TGTGCCAGCAGCTGCCCAACTAGCGGGCCACCCCCCTTT; CDR3 protein: CASSCPTSGPPPF
J gene: TRBJ2-1; V gene: TRBV19; D gene: TRBD2; clone size: .; CDR3 DNA: TGTGCCAGTAGGGGACTAGCGGGAGGGCAGAGCTCCTACAATGAGCAGTTCTTC; CDR3 protein: CASRGLAGGQSSYNEQFF
J gene: TRBJ2-7; V gene: TRBV9; D gene: .; clone size: few; CDR3 DNA: TGTGCCAGCAGCGAGACCCCGGGACCCCCTGGGGGCCAGCAGTACTTC; CDR3 protein: CASSETPGPPGGQQYF
J gene: TRBJ2-7; V gene: TRBV5-1; D gene: TRBD1; clone size: few; CDR3 DNA: TGCGCCAGCAGCTTCGGGACAGGGGTGTACGAGCAGTACTTC; CDR3 protein: CASSFGTGVYEQYF